This T cell receptor (beta chain) was retrieved from a study of blood T cell repertoires in COVID-19. The CDR3 spans 13 residues. Between the trimmed V and J ends, which lost 7 bases and 8 bases, there was a span of 12 bases. Germline-derived CDR1 and CDR2 are SEHNR and FQNEAQ (reference sequence). Assay: immunoSEQ multiplex PCR; the TCRdb copy retains only in-frame clones and omits some. The profile covers under 200,000 clones, with around 74% appearing a single time and about 3% taken by the ten largest. Sequencing was carried out using peripheral blood. J is TRBJ1-6 and V is TRBV7-9; D not certain. This sequence was found in an elderly woman with acute or convalescent COVID-19. The CDR3 sequence is CASTYRPDSPLHF. The CDR3 nucleotides read TGTGCCAGCACATACAGACCTGATTCACCCCTCCACTTT.